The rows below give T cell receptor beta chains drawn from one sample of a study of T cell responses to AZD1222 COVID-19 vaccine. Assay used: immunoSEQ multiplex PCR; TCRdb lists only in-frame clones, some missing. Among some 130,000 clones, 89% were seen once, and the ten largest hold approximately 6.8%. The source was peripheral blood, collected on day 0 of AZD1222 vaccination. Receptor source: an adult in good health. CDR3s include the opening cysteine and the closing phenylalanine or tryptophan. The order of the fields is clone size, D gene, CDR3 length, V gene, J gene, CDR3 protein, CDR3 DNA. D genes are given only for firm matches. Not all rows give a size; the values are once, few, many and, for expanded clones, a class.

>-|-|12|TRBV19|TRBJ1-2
CASSWGPYGYTF
TGTGCCAGTAGCTGGGGCCCCTATGGCTACACCTTC
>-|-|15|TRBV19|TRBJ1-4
CASSMYGGDYEKLFF
TGTGCCAGTAGTATGTACGGGGGGGATTATGAAAAACTGTTTTTT
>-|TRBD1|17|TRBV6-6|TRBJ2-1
CASSPTQGSITGNEQFF
TGTGCCAGCAGTCCCACACAGGGGTCGATCACCGGCAATGAGCAGTTCTTC
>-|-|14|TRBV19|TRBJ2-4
CASSHRIAKNIQYF
TGTGCCAGTAGTCATCGGATAGCCAAAAACATTCAGTACTTC
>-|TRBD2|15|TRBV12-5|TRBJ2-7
CASGLGTSGPYEQYF
TGTGCTAGTGGTTTGGGGACTAGCGGCCCCTACGAGCAGTACTTC
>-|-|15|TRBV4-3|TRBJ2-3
CATAIGWGPTDTQYF
TGCGCCACCGCCATCGGCTGGGGCCCTACAGATACGCAGTATTTT
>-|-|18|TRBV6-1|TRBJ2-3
CASSEGGRPAFYTDTQYF
TGTGCCAGCAGTGAAGGAGGAAGACCCGCATTCTACACAGATACGCAGTATTTT
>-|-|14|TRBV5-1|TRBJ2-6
CASNQGTGANVLTF
TGCGCCAGCAACCAGGGTACTGGGGCCAACGTCCTGACTTTC
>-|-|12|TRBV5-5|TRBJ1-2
CASSLGGRSYTF
TGTGCCAGCAGCTTGGGGGGGCGGAGCTACACCTTC
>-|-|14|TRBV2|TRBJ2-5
CASRWEGAVETQYF
TGTGCCAGCAGGTGGGAGGGGGCGGTGGAGACCCAGTACTTC
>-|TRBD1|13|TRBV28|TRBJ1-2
CASLQGGLDGYTF
TGTGCCAGCCTTCAGGGGGGACTTGATGGCTACACCTTC
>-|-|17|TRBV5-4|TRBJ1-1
CASSLSRPFLENTEAFF
TGTGCCAGCAGCCTTTCCCGACCTTTTCTTGAGAACACTGAAGCTTTCTTT
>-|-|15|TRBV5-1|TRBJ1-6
CASSLDTSHGSPLHF
TGCGCCAGCAGCTTGGACACTAGTCATGGGTCACCCCTCCACTTT
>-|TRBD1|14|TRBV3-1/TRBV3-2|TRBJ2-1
CASSPQGQQPEQFF
TGTGCCAGCAGCCCACAGGGACAGCAGCCTGAGCAGTTCTTC
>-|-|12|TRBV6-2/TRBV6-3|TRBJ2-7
CASSRRIGEQYF
TGTGCCAGCAGTCGACGGATCGGGGAGCAGTACTTC
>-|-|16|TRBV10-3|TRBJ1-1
CAISESRGSLNTEAFF
TGTGCCATCAGTGAGTCTCGGGGCAGCTTGAACACTGAAGCTTTCTTT
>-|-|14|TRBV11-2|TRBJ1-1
CASSRGGVPTEAFF
TGTGCCAGCAGCCGGGGCGGGGTTCCCACTGAAGCTTTCTTT
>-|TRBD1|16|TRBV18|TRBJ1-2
CASSATGGESNYGYTF
TGTGCCAGCTCTGCGACAGGGGGCGAAAGTAACTATGGCTACACCTTC
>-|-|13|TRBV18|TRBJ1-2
CASSPRGDYGYTF
TGTGCCAGCTCACCAAGGGGGGACTATGGCTACACCTTC
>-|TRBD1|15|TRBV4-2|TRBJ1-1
CASSRLGQGNTEAFF
TGTGCCAGCAGCCGGCTAGGACAGGGCAACACTGAAGCTTTCTTT
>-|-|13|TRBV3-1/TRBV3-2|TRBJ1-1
CASSQNLRAGAFF
TGTGCCAGCAGCCAAAACCTCAGGGCTGGAGCTTTCTTT
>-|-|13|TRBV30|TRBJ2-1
CACGTHWVNEQFF
TGTGCCTGTGGGACCCACTGGGTCAATGAGCAGTTCTTC
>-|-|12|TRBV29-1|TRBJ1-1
CSVDRGSPEAFF
TGCAGCGTTGATCGAGGTTCCCCTGAAGCTTTCTTT
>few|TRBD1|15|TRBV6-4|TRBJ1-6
CASREGQAYNSPLHF
TGTGCCAGCCGGGAAGGACAGGCCTATAATTCACCCCTCCACTTT
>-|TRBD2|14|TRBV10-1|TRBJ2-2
CASSSGLVGGELFF
TGCGCCAGCAGTTCGGGACTAGTAGGCGGGGAGCTGTTTTTT